This entry lists 27 T cell receptor beta chains sequenced from one sample in a study of cytomegalovirus exposure and HLA in healthy donors. Amplification used 60 Vbeta primers and 13 Jbeta primers. TCRdb's copy holds only in-frame clones and misses some; the assay was immunoSEQ multiplex PCR. The table includes about 96,000 clones, about four fifths detected once. Sequences were obtained from PBMCs. These receptor sequences come from a female donor in good health and CMV-seropositive.

The rearrangement joins TRBV28 to TRBJ2-5; 7 bases match TRBD1. CDR1 and CDR2 from the germline V gene are MDHEN and SYDVKM. The J segment lost 5 bases and the V segment lost 2 bases, leaving 11 bases of the junction unmatched. The CDR3 has 16 residues. The chain's CDR3 is CASSLTDRATRETQYF. In DNA form, the CDR3 reads TGTGCCAGCAGTTTAACCGACAGGGCTACGAGGGAGACCCAGTACTTC.

The chain carries TRBV10-3 and TRBJ2-3, with 13 nucleotides matching TRBD2. Germline CDR1 and CDR2: ENHRY and SYGVKD. V shed 6 bases, J shed 4 bases, and the junction held 7 bases outside the gene matches. CDR3 size: 16 residues. Here the CDR3 reads CAISDPTSGRPDTQYF. The CDR3, as DNA: TGTGCCATCAGCGACCCGACTAGCGGGAGGCCAGATACGCAGTATTTT.

The chain has TRBV7-2 and TRBJ1-4, with 7 bases fitting TRBD1. Germline loops: CDR1 SGHTA, CDR2 FQGNSA. V lost 5 bases, J lost 7 bases, and 10 bases stayed unmatched. There are 15 residues in the CDR3. The CDR3: CASSPRQGRGEKLFF. Here the CDR3 DNA reads TGTGCCAGCAGCCCCCGACAGGGCAGAGGTGAAAAACTGTTTTTT.

The chain is built from TRBV6-4 and TRBJ1-2; TRBD1 matches at 7 bases. Germline V gene lookup returns CDR1 MRHNA and CDR2 SNTAGT. This CDR3 contains 14 residues. V dropped 6 bases and J dropped 10; count of bases not matched to a gene: 14. CDR3 nucleotide sequence: TGTGCCAGCAGATTAACGACAGGGTCTATTGACTACACCTTC. Protein sequence: CASRLTTGSIDYTF.

The chain couples TRBV14 to TRBJ2-5; maybe TRBD1 (6 bases). Germline assignment: CDR1 SGHDN and CDR2 FVKESK. The CDR3 has 16 residues. V shed 4 bases and J shed 1 base, with 16 bases lying between them. CDR3 sequence reads: CASSRPRGHFQETQYF. The CDR3 coding sequence is TGTGCCAGCAGCCGACCTAGGGGACACTTCCAAGAGACCCAGTACTTC. Filled out from reference TRBV14 and TRBJ2-5, the complete variable domain reads EAGVTQFPSHSVIEKGQTVTLRCDPISGHDNLYWYRRVMGKEIKFLLHFVKESKQDESGMPNNRFLAERTGGTYSTLKVQPAELEDSGVYFCASSRPRGHFQETQYFGPGTRLLVL.

This chain links TRBV2 with TRBJ1-5, with TRBD1 matching over 8 bases. The CDR3 covers 13 residues. Trimming took 6 bases from V and 7 from J; bases not matched to a gene: 5. Germline loops: CDR1 SNHLY, CDR2 FYNNEI. This chain's CDR3 is CASSRGPGQPQHF. The CDR3 coding sequence is TGTGCCAGCAGCAGGGGGCCGGGACAGCCCCAGCATTTT.

J is TRBJ1-2 and V is TRBV4-2, with D tentatively TRBD1 (6 bases). V lost 2 bases to trimming and J lost 6 bases, with 22 bases between them. Germline V gives CDR1 LGHNA, CDR2 YNFKEQ. The CDR3 is 17 residues long. CDR3 nucleotide sequence: TGTGCCAGCAGCCAACACCCCGTGGGCAGGGGACCGAATGGCTACACCTTC. As protein: CASSQHPVGRGPNGYTF.

The rearrangement links TRBV19 to TRBJ1-1; D ambiguous. There are 14 residues in the CDR3. Germline values: CDR1 LNHDA, CDR2 SQIVND (reference sequence). Trimming shortened V by 6 bases and J by 6 bases, and 17 bases separated the two germline ends. DNA for the CDR3: TGTGCCAGTAGAAGGGAGATGGGTAGCGCTGAAGCTTTCTTT. It is translated as CASRREMGSAEAFF.

This clone has only one observation. J is TRBJ1-6 and V is TRBV4-3; possibly TRBD1 for D (6 bases). The germline V gene encodes CDR1 LGHNA and CDR2 YSLEER. This CDR3 is 17 amino acids long. Trimming pared 2 bases from V and 0 bases from J, leaving 11 bases between. As DNA, the CDR3 is TGCGCCAGCAGCCAACGGACAGAAAGCTCCTATAATTCACCCCTCCACTTT. This gives the protein CASSQRTESSYNSPLHF.

V and J are TRBV28 and TRBJ2-7; 7 bases map to TRBD2. V shed 3 bases, J shed 9 bases, and the junction held 11 bases outside the gene matches. This CDR3 contains 14 residues. The germline CDR1 and CDR2 sequences are MDHEN and SYDVKM. CDR3 bases: TGTGCCAGCAGTTTGGGGGGGACGTTGAGACGGCAGTACTTC. Protein sequence: CASSLGGTLRRQYF.

This clone was counted between two and nine times. V and J are TRBV5-5 and TRBJ1-1; 7 bases agree with TRBD1. Germline V gives CDR1 SGHKS, CDR2 YYEKEE (reference sequence). This CDR3 region has 13 residues. Trimming removed 4 bases from V and 9 bases from J; junction bases left unmatched: 9. The chain's CDR3 is CASSRGTVQQAFF. The CDR3 bases are TGTGCCAGCAGCCGAGGGACAGTTCAGCAAGCTTTCTTT.

The chain couples TRBV6-1 to TRBJ2-7, with 9 bases fitting TRBD2. Germline values: CDR1 MNHNS, CDR2 SASEGT. V was clipped by 9 bases and J by 2 bases; unmatched bases: 8. The length of the CDR3 is 14 residues. In nucleotides, the CDR3 is TGTGCCAGTATCTGGACTAGCGACGCCTACGAGCAGTACTTC. This encodes CASIWTSDAYEQYF.

This clone occurred a few times. V is TRBV10-3 and J is TRBJ2-1; 8 positions match TRBD1. CDR3 length: 15 residues. The trim removed 7 bases at V and 2 bases at J, leaving 7 bases unmatched. The germline gives CDR1 ENHRY, CDR2 SYGVKD. CDR3 bases: TGTGCCATCAAAAAAACAGGGGGACCCTACAATGAGCAGTTCTTC. This codes for CAIKKTGGPYNEQFF.

This chain links TRBV6-5 with TRBJ1-2, with 8 bases lining up with TRBD1. From germline, CDR1 is MNHEY and CDR2 SVGAGI. The CDR3 runs to 14 residues. V lost 6 bases and J lost 6; bases outside the gene matches: 9. The CDR3 coding sequence is TGTGCCAGCAGCCCGCAGGGGGCGCGAAATGGCTACACCTTC. The encoded protein is CASSPQGARNGYTF.

V is TRBV7-6 and J is TRBJ2-5; 7 nucleotides match TRBD1. Germline CDR1 is SGHVS and CDR2 is FNYEAQ. This CDR3 contains 13 residues. With V trimmed by 5 bases and J by 2 bases, 2 bases remained unmatched. As DNA, the CDR3 is TGTGCCAGCAGCGGGGGACAGCAAGAGACCCAGTACTTC. Encoded protein: CASSGGQQETQYF.

V is TRBV9 and J is TRBJ1-5; D is undetermined. CDR3 length: 14 residues. V was clipped by 3 bases and J by 5 bases, with 12 bases between them. The V gene's germline CDR1 is SGDLS and CDR2 YYNGEE. CDR3 DNA sequence: TGTGCCAGCAGCGCGGAGTATTCGGATCAGCCCCAGCATTTT. Protein: CASSAEYSDQPQHF.

This chain uses TRBV5-1 with TRBJ1-2; D not certain. The CDR3 is 16 residues long. Trimming stripped 0 bases from V and 8 bases from J, with 20 bases between. Germline lookup yields CDR1 SGHRS and CDR2 YFSETQ. CDR3: CASSLAGVDYNLGYTF. The CDR3 nucleotides are TGCGCCAGCAGCTTGGCCGGGGTGGATTATAATCTGGGCTACACCTTC.

This clone turned up a few times. The gene calls are TRBV9 and TRBJ2-1; D might be TRBD2 (5 bases). There are 13 residues in the CDR3. Germline V gene data show CDR1 as SGDLS and CDR2 as YYNGEE. V was shortened by 1 base and J by 6 bases, with 8 bases between the two germline ends. CDR3 sequence reads: CASSVFSGNEQFF. The CDR3 region has the DNA TGTGCCAGCAGCGTATTCAGCGGCAATGAGCAGTTCTTC.

The gene calls are TRBV11-1 and TRBJ2-7; TRBD2 aligns across 9 bases. The V gene's germline CDR1 is SGHAT and CDR2 FQDESV (reference sequence). V lost 5 bases to trimming and J lost 4 bases; unmatched junction nucleotides: 6. The CDR3 is 14 amino acids. CDR3 residues: CASSRLAEPYEQYF. For the CDR3, the DNA is TGTGCCAGCAGCCGACTAGCGGAACCTTACGAGCAGTACTTC. Filled out from reference TRBV11-1 and TRBJ2-7, the complete variable domain reads EAEVAQSPRYKITEKSQAVAFWCDPISGHATLYWYRQILGQGPELLVQFQDESVVDDSQLPKDRFSAERLKGVDSTLKIQPAELGDSAMYLCASSRLAEPYEQYFGPGTRLTVT.

This chain links TRBV11-2 with TRBJ2-5; D is ambiguous. This CDR3 spans 14 amino acids. V lost 1 base and J 1 base, leaving 7 bases between the germline ends. Germline V gene data show CDR1 as SGHAT and CDR2 as FQNNGV. In DNA, the CDR3 is TGTGCCAGCAGCTTAGTTCGGGTCCAAGAGACCCAGTACTTC. This codes for CASSLVRVQETQYF.

The V call is TRBV28, the J call TRBJ1-1; D not resolved. The V gene lost 1 base and the J gene lost 7 bases, with 16 bases spanning the gap. Germline CDR1 and CDR2: MDHEN and SYDVKM. CDR3 length: 15 residues. This CDR3 reads CASSLLGPGWGEAFF. The CDR3 coding sequence is TGTGCCAGCAGTTTATTAGGGCCGGGATGGGGTGAAGCTTTCTTT.

The gene calls are TRBV10-3 and TRBJ1-2; tentative D call: TRBD1 (6 bases). Trimming shortened V by 3 bases and J by 0 bases, and 14 bases separated the two germline ends. CDR3 length: 16 amino acids. Germline CDR1 reads ENHRY; CDR2 reads SYGVKD. CDR3 nucleotides: TGTGCCATCAGTGACTCCCGGGACACCACTAACTATGGCTACACCTTC. Its protein product is CAISDSRDTTNYGYTF.

The chain joins TRBV19 to TRBJ1-2; 8 nucleotides line up with TRBD1. V was clipped by 8 bases and J by 8 bases; unmatched bases: 7. The CDR3 totals 12 residues. Germline V CDR1 and CDR2: LNHDA, SQIVND (reference sequence). CDR3 bases: TGTGCCAGTGCGCAGGGGGCCGGGGGCTACACCTTC. Protein: CASAQGAGGYTF. Variable domain in full (rest from reference TRBV19 and TRBJ1-2): DGGITQSPKYLFRKEGQNVTLSCEQNLNHDAMYWYRQDPGQGLRLIYYSQIVNDFQKGDIAEGYSVSREKKESFPLTVTSAQKNPTAFYLCASAQGAGGYTFGSGTRLTVV.

The sample holds a few counts of this clone. The rearrangement uses TRBV29-1 and TRBJ2-3; 10 bases match TRBD2. Germline V lookup: CDR1 SQVTM, CDR2 ANQGSEA. The CDR3 covers 16 residues. The V gene end was trimmed by 2 bases and the J gene end by 3 bases; junction bases not matched to a gene: 8. The CDR3: CSVERAERGGTDTQYF. In DNA, the CDR3 is TGCAGCGTTGAAAGGGCTGAGCGGGGGGGGACAGATACGCAGTATTTT.

This clone has a single count. The genes are TRBV7-2 and TRBJ2-5; D unclear. The CDR3 runs to 15 residues. Trimming took off 5 bases at V and 1 base at J, with 14 bases between the two ends. CDR1 and CDR2 from the germline V gene are SGHTA and FQGNSA. The CDR3 sequence is CASSALYASQETQYF. The CDR3 coding sequence is TGTGCCAGCAGCGCCTTATACGCCAGCCAAGAGACCCAGTACTTC.

The chain combines TRBV6-1 with TRBJ1-2; weak D call: TRBD1 (5 bases). Trimming removed 8 bases at V and 11 bases at J, with 18 bases between. Germline CDR1 is MNHNS and CDR2 is SASEGT. The CDR3 extends over 12 amino acids. DNA for the CDR3: TGTGCCAGCGGGGGGACGGCTAGCATATACACCTTC. It yields the protein CASGGTASIYTF.

V usage is TRBV7-2 and J usage is TRBJ2-3, with 10 positions matching TRBD2. V shed 4 bases, J shed 3 bases, and the junction held 7 bases outside the gene matches. CDR3 length: 16 residues. CDR1 is SGHTA, CDR2 FQGNSA, per germline. The CDR3 region is CASSSRSGRETDTQYF. DNA of the CDR3: TGTGCCAGCAGCTCCAGAAGCGGGAGGGAGACAGATACGCAGTATTTT. The variable domain in full, completed from reference TRBV7-2 and TRBJ2-3, reads GAGVSQSPSNKVTEKGKDVELRCDPISGHTALYWYRQSLGQGLEFLIYFQGNSAPDKSGLPSDRFSAERTGGSVSTLTIQRTQQEDSAVYLCASSSRSGRETDTQYFGPGTRLTVL.